The rows below give T cell receptor beta chains drawn from one sample of a study of OX40 agonist ivuxolimab in advanced cancers. The data were produced by immunoSEQ multiplex PCR, yet TCRdb's version contains in-frame clones alone and is incomplete. The repertoire includes fewer than 100,000 clones, 89% of them detected once, and 0.19% sits in the top ten. Sequenced material: CD4+ or CD8+ T cells sorted from blood, taken in a trial of the OX40 agonist ivuxolimab. These receptors were collected from an adult with an advanced solid tumor such as melanoma, head and neck, liver or kidney cancer. Each CDR3 is given with its conserved first and last residue. The D gene is left open where the match is weak. Clone size appears in some rows only: once, few, many, or a class for an expanded clone.

V gene	clone size	CDR3 length	D gene	J gene	CDR3 protein	CDR3 DNA
TRBV7-9	-	15	TRBD2	TRBJ2-1	CASSSAGTSGIRQFF	TGTGCCAGCAGCTCCGCCGGGACTAGCGGGATCCGGCAGTTCTTC
TRBV5-1	-	13	-	TRBJ1-1	CASSRGAVAEAFF	TGCGCCAGCAGCCGTGGGGCGGTGGCTGAAGCTTTCTTT
TRBV6-5	-	14	-	TRBJ2-6	CASSRTGGANVLTF	TGTGCCAGCAGCCGGACGGGTGGGGCCAACGTCCTGACTTTC
TRBV20-1	-	10	-	TRBJ2-4	CSAREERSYF	TGCAGTGCTAGAGAAGAAAGGAGCTACTTC
TRBV5-8	once	16	TRBD2	TRBJ2-5	CASSSGTSGHKETQYF	TGTGCCAGCAGCTCCGGGACTAGCGGACATAAAGAGACCCAGTACTTC
TRBV5-1	-	16	TRBD2	TRBJ2-1	CASSLGASGRGNEQFF	TGCGCCAGCAGCTTGGGGGCTAGCGGGAGAGGCAATGAGCAGTTCTTC
TRBV19	-	13	-	TRBJ1-1	CASSIQVNTEAFF	TGTGCCAGTAGTATTCAGGTAAACACTGAAGCTTTCTTT
TRBV10-3	-	12	-	TRBJ1-5	CAIQDSNQPQHF	TGTGCCATCCAGGACAGCAATCAGCCCCAGCATTTT
TRBV7-3	-	15	TRBD1	TRBJ2-7	CASSFDRGPSYEQYF	TGTGCCAGCAGCTTTGACAGGGGGCCCTCCTACGAGCAGTACTTC
TRBV27	-	15	-	TRBJ2-5	CASSFTGPGRWTQYF	TGTGCCAGCAGTTTTACGGGACCGGGTCGATGGACCCAGTACTTC
TRBV5-1	-	14	TRBD1	TRBJ2-5	CASSSGTVEETQYF	TGCGCCAGCAGCTCAGGGACAGTTGAAGAGACCCAGTACTTC
TRBV7-9	-	16	-	TRBJ2-7	CASSYASTGSGYEQYF	TGTGCCAGCAGCTACGCCTCGACGGGCTCTGGATACGAGCAGTACTTC
TRBV4-1	-	17	-	TRBJ2-5	CASSQDPMGERNEAQYF	TGCGCCAGCAGCCAAGATCCCATGGGGGAGCGAAATGAGGCCCAGTACTTC
TRBV6-1	once	13	-	TRBJ2-3	CASSEVFADTQYF	TGTGCCAGCAGTGAAGTGTTTGCCGATACGCAGTATTTT
TRBV18	-	16	-	TRBJ1-5	CASSPLGTEGNQPQHF	TGTGCCAGCTCACCACTCGGGACTGAGGGCAATCAGCCCCAGCATTTT
TRBV2	-	13	-	TRBJ2-5	CASMRQVQETQYF	TGTGCCAGCATGCGACAGGTCCAAGAGACCCAGTACTTC
TRBV11-3	-	12	-	TRBJ2-2	CASSPEPGELFF	TGTGCCAGCAGCCCGGAGCCCGGGGAGCTGTTTTTT
TRBV9	once	17	TRBD1	TRBJ2-3	CASSVVGQALGTDTQYF	TGTGCCAGCAGCGTAGTAGGACAGGCTTTAGGGACAGATACGCAGTATTTT
TRBV4-1	-	13	-	TRBJ2-1	CASSQFRGNEQFF	TGCGCCAGCAGCCAGTTTAGGGGCAATGAGCAGTTCTTC
TRBV7-2	-	14	TRBD1	TRBJ1-2	CASSGAGTGLGYTF	TGTGCCAGCAGCGGTGCCGGGACAGGGCTTGGCTACACCTTC
TRBV29-1	-	12	TRBD1	TRBJ2-7	CSGGQGQKEQYF	TGCAGCGGAGGACAGGGCCAGAAGGAGCAGTACTTC
TRBV30	-	12	-	TRBJ2-7	CAWSPSGGEQYF	TGTGCCTGGAGTCCCTCCGGGGGCGAGCAGTACTTC
TRBV27	-	15	-	TRBJ1-5	CASSSRGSGNQPQHF	TGTGCCAGCAGCTCCAGGGGTAGTGGCAATCAGCCCCAGCATTTT